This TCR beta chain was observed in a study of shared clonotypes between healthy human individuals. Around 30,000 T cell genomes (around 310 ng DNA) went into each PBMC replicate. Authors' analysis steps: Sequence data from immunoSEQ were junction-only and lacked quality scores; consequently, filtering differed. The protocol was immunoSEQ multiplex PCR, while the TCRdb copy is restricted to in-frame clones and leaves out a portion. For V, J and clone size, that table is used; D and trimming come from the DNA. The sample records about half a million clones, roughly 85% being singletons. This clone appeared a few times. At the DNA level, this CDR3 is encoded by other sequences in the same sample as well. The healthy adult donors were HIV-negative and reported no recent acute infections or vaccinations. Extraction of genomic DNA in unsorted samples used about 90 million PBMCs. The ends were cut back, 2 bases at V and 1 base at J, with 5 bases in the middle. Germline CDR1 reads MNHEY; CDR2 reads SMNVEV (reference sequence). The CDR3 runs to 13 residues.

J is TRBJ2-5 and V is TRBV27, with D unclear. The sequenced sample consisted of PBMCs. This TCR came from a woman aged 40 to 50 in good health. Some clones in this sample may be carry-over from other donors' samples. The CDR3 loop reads CASSLRFQETQYF. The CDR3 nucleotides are TGTGCCAGCAGTTTAAGATTCCAAGAGACCCAGTACTTC.